This TCR beta chain was identified in a study of shared clonotypes between healthy human individuals. The data were produced by immunoSEQ multiplex PCR, yet TCRdb's version contains in-frame clones alone and is incomplete. The sample shows around 610,000 clones, 95% to 96% of them seen only once. Selected positively for CCR7 and CD45RO-negative, naive CD8 cells excluded terminally differentiated effector memory CD45RA+ cells. Material for sequencing was naive CD8+ T cells sorted from blood. This clonotype originated in a woman in her twenties or thirties in good health.

This CDR3 is CASSLPFESSGNTIYF. The CDR3 DNA reads as TGCGCCAGCAGCCTCCCGTTTGAAAGCTCTGGAAACACCATATATTTT. The rearrangement joins TRBV4-1 to TRBJ1-3; D ambiguous. The V end lost 4 bases, the J end lost 0 bases, and 13 bases lay between the germline ends. Germline V gene sequence: CDR1 MGHRA, CDR2 YSYEKL. The CDR3 covers 16 residues.